This section outlines one TCR beta chain sequence together with its context. Data came from immunoSEQ multiplex PCR; TCRdb stores just in-frame clones and leaves some out. The sample lists around 240,000 clones, about 91% occurring once. The CDR3 consists of 13 residues. From germline, CDR1 is SNHLY and CDR2 FYNNEI. Trimming removed 6 bases at V and 4 bases at J, with 12 bases between. The sample comes from a study of blood T cell repertoires in COVID-19. This receptor was obtained from a human donor in a cohort exposed to, infected with or recovered from COVID-19 (not recorded which). The donor label of this sample is uncertain. V gene TRBV2 combines with J gene TRBJ1-2; D may be TRBD1 (6 bases). The specimen sequenced was PBMCs or T cells enriched from blood (not recorded which). The CDR3 region has the DNA TGTGCCAGCAGGGTTAGGACAGCCTATGGCTACACCTTC. Translated, it gives CASRVRTAYGYTF.